The present TCR beta chain was sequenced within a study of human T cells and chemical hapten exposure. TCRdb processed the RACE reads anew with MiXCR; each CDR3 protein has one entry. The sample lists some 79,000 distinct CDR3 sequences, 8% to 13% occurring once. Sample time point: patch test 2, 6 weeks after DPC sensitization. Treatment: therapeutic diphenylcyclopropenone sensitization with weekly scalp DPC. Blood draws came before every patch-test application. The CDR3 length is 15 residues. In germline, CDR1 is SQVTM, CDR2 ANQGSEA. Trimming removed 1 base from V and 2 bases from J, with 14 bases in between.

This clonotype was sampled from a woman aged 45-65 years with alopecia areata. Some clones in this sample may be carry-over from other donors' samples. The source was whole blood, collected in connection with sensitization to the hapten diphenylcyclopropenone (DPC). The genes are TRBV29-1 and TRBJ1-2; D is ambiguous. The CDR3 loop is CSVEGGMQANYGYTF. CDR3 DNA: TGCAGCGTTGAAGGAGGGATGCAAGCCAACTATGGCTACACCTTC. The variable domain in full, completed from reference TRBV29-1 and TRBJ1-2, reads SAVISQKPSRDICQRGTSLTIQCQVDSQVTMMFWYRQQPGQSLTLIATANQGSEATYESGFVIDKFPISRPNLTFSTLTVSNMSPEDSSIYLCSVEGGMQANYGYTFGSGTRLTVV.